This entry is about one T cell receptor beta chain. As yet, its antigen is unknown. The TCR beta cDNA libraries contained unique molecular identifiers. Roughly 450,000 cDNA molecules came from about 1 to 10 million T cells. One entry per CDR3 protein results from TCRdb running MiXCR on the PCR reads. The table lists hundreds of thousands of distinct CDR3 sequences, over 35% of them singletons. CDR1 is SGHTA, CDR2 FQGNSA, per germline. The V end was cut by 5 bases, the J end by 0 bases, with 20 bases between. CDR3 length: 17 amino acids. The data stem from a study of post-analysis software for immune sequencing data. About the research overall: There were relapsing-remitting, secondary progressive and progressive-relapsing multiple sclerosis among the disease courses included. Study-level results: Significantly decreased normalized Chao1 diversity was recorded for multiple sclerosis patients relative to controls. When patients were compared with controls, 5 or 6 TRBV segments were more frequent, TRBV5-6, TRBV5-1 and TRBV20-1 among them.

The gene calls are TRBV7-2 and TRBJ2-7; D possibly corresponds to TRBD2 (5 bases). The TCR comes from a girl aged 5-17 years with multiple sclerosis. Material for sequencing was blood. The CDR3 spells CASSHHKGEDPSYEQYF. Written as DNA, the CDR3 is TGTGCCAGCAGCCACCACAAGGGAGAAGATCCCTCCTACGAGCAGTACTTC.